A selection of T cell receptor beta chains follows, all from one sample in a study of blood T cell repertoires in COVID-19. Sequenced by immunoSEQ multiplex PCR; TCRdb stores in-frame clones only, minus some. The data show approximately 65,000 clones, about 80% seen once. Source material: peripheral blood. The receptors stem from a human donor in a cohort sampled during active COVID-19. Both conserved end residues are part of each CDR3. A D gene is named only where the DNA matches it firmly. Only part of the rows carry a size: once, few, many, or a class if the clone is expanded.

CDR3 DNA	CDR3 protein	J gene	V gene	clone size	D gene
TGTGCCAGCAGTCAAGCGGGGGGCTGGAACACCGGGGAGCTGTTTTTT	CASSQAGGWNTGELFF	TRBJ2-2	TRBV7-2	NA	TRBD2
TGTGCCAGCAGTTTAGGGGCAGAGAACCAAGAGACCCAGTACTTC	CASSLGAENQETQYF	TRBJ2-5	TRBV28	NA	NA
TGTGCCAGCAGCCGGGACAGGGACAGAGGCTACACCTTC	CASSRDRDRGYTF	TRBJ1-2	TRBV6-2/TRBV6-3	many	TRBD1
TGTGCCAGCAGCTTATCGGGAGCGGGACTGCTAGGATACAATGAGCAGTTCTTC	CASSLSGAGLLGYNEQFF	TRBJ2-1	TRBV7-2	NA	TRBD2
TGTGCCAGCAGTCCCCGGACTAGCGGGGGGGATACCGGGGAGCTGTTTTTT	CASSPRTSGGDTGELFF	TRBJ2-2	TRBV6-6	NA	TRBD2
TGTGCCAGCAGCCGCCTGATAAAAGGGGGTTTGAATGAGCAGTTCTTC	CASSRLIKGGLNEQFF	TRBJ2-1	TRBV7-2	few	NA
TGCGCCAGCAGCTTTCAGGGCTTGGGGACACAAGAGACCCAGTACTTC	CASSFQGLGTQETQYF	TRBJ2-5	TRBV5-1	NA	NA
TGTGCCAGCAGCTCGCCAGTAGCGGGGGGCACAGATACGCAGTATTTT	CASSSPVAGGTDTQYF	TRBJ2-3	TRBV7-2	NA	TRBD2
TGTGCCAGCTCACGAGGGAGCTCTGCACAAGAGACCCAGTACTTC	CASSRGSSAQETQYF	TRBJ2-5	TRBV18	NA	NA
TGTGCCAGCAGCCAAGATCAGCCCCGCAGGGCGGGAGAAGAGACCCAGTACTTC	CASSQDQPRRAGEETQYF	TRBJ2-5	TRBV3-1/TRBV3-2	once	TRBD2
TGTGCCAGCAGCTTGGAGGGGTACCAAGAGACCCAGTACTTC	CASSLEGYQETQYF	TRBJ2-5	TRBV5-4	NA	NA
TGTGCCAGCAGCCAACGACTAGCGGGGGGGCGGGCAGATACGCAGTATTTT	CASSQRLAGGRADTQYF	TRBJ2-3	TRBV5-6	NA	TRBD2
TGTGCCAGCAGTGACCGCCCTCTAGCGGGGCGTCCAAATGAGCAGTTCTTC	CASSDRPLAGRPNEQFF	TRBJ2-1	TRBV2	NA	TRBD2
TGTGCCAGTAGTAGAACTAGCGGGAGCTCCTACAATGAGCAGTTCTTC	CASSRTSGSSYNEQFF	TRBJ2-1	TRBV19	NA	TRBD2
TGTGCCAGCAGCACCTTCACAGGGAACACCGGGGAGCTGTTTTTT	CASSTFTGNTGELFF	TRBJ2-2	TRBV9	NA	NA
TGTGCCAGCAGCTTGGTAGGGGGACAGGGGGCGGGAGAGACCCAGTACTTC	CASSLVGGQGAGETQYF	TRBJ2-5	TRBV5-4	NA	TRBD1
TGTGCCAGAAGCTTACAGGGTTCTCACTACGAGCAGTACTTC	CARSLQGSHYEQYF	TRBJ2-7	TRBV5-3	NA	NA
TGTGCCAGCAGTTGGACAGGGGTCCCTGAAGCTTTCTTT	CASSWTGVPEAFF	TRBJ1-1	TRBV6-6	NA	TRBD1
TGTGCCAGCTCACCTCAGGGGGCCTACGAGCAGTACTTC	CASSPQGAYEQYF	TRBJ2-7	TRBV18	NA	TRBD1
TGTGCCAGCAGCTTCCAGCGGGGCTACAATGAGCAGTTCTTC	CASSFQRGYNEQFF	TRBJ2-1	TRBV7-2	NA	TRBD2
TGTGCCAGCAGCCACCTTATGGTACAGCAAGAGACCCAGTACTTC	CASSHLMVQQETQYF	TRBJ2-5	TRBV5-7	NA	NA
TGTGCCAGCTCACCACCTTTCAGGGTGGAGACCCAGTACTTC	CASSPPFRVETQYF	TRBJ2-5	TRBV18	NA	NA
TGTGCCAGCAGTGAGCCGTTGGCTAGCGGGGTCTGGGATGAGCAGTTCTTC	CASSEPLASGVWDEQFF	TRBJ2-1	TRBV6-4	NA	TRBD2
TGTGCCAGCAGTTTAGTGACAGCCCTCTACGAGCAGTACTTC	CASSLVTALYEQYF	TRBJ2-7	TRBV28	NA	NA
TGTGCCAGCCAAGGTCGGGGACAGGGGATGGGCTACACCTTC	CASQGRGQGMGYTF	TRBJ1-2	TRBV7-9	few	TRBD1
TGTGCCAGCAGAACTAGCGGGGACACAGATACGCAGTATTTT	CASRTSGDTDTQYF	TRBJ2-3	TRBV28	NA	TRBD2
TGTGCCAGCAGTGAAGGTCTTAGCCCTCCCTCCGAGCAGTACTTC	CASSEGLSPPSEQYF	TRBJ2-7	TRBV2	once	NA
TGTGCCAGCAGTTTCTTGGGGGGATACACAGATACGCAGTATTTT	CASSFLGGYTDTQYF	TRBJ2-3	TRBV6-2/TRBV6-3	NA	NA
TGTGCCAGCAGTTACTCTTCCGGGTACCAAGAGACCCAGTACTTC	CASSYSSGYQETQYF	TRBJ2-5	TRBV6-2/TRBV6-3	few	NA
TGTGCCAGCTCATCCAGCGGGGTTACCGGGGAGCTGTTTTTT	CASSSSGVTGELFF	TRBJ2-2	TRBV18	NA	TRBD2
TGTGCCAGTAGTCTCTTCCCGACAGCCAACCGGAATCAGCCCCAGCATTTT	CASSLFPTANRNQPQHF	TRBJ1-5	TRBV19	NA	NA
TGTGCCAGCAGTGATCGGACAGGGAGCTATGGCTACACCTTC	CASSDRTGSYGYTF	TRBJ1-2	TRBV2	once	TRBD1
TGTGCCAGCAGTAGCGGGAGCCTTACGGATACGCAGTATTTT	CASSSGSLTDTQYF	TRBJ2-3	TRBV28	NA	TRBD2
TGTGCCAGCAGCGTAGTTAGCGGGAGTATGTTTGAGCAGTTCTTC	CASSVVSGSMFEQFF	TRBJ2-1	TRBV9	NA	TRBD2
TGTGCCATCAGCGGGACAGAAAACTATGGCTACACCTTC	CAISGTENYGYTF	TRBJ1-2	TRBV10-3	NA	TRBD1
TGTGCCAGTAGTATACGGACCCGGGGGGGCTTAAGCACAGATACGCAGTATTTT	CASSIRTRGGLSTDTQYF	TRBJ2-3	TRBV19	NA	TRBD2
TGTGCCAGCAGGCCCTTGGGGGGAACCAATCAGCCCCAGCATTTT	CASRPLGGTNQPQHF	TRBJ1-5	TRBV2	few	NA
TGTGCCAGCAGCTCTGGTCGGGGGTACACCTTC	CASSSGRGYTF	TRBJ1-2	TRBV12-3/TRBV12-4	once	NA
TGCAGCGTTGAGGGGGGGGCGGATGAGCAGTTCTTC	CSVEGGADEQFF	TRBJ2-1	TRBV29-1	NA	NA
TGTGCCAGCAGCTTAAAAGGGACAGGGGTGTTTGGCTACACCTTC	CASSLKGTGVFGYTF	TRBJ1-2	TRBV5-4	few	TRBD1
TGTGCCAGCAGTCAGGGGACGGTCCCCTACGAGCAGTACTTC	CASSQGTVPYEQYF	TRBJ2-7	TRBV27	NA	NA
TGCAGTGCTACTGAAAGGGGGGGAAATGCAGATACGCAGTATTTT	CSATERGGNADTQYF	TRBJ2-3	TRBV20-1	NA	NA
TGTGCCTGGACTCACAGGGGGACAGGGCAGTTCTTC	CAWTHRGTGQFF	TRBJ2-1	TRBV30	NA	TRBD1
TGTGCCACCAGCGCTGGACTAGTGGCAGATACGCAGTATTTT	CATSAGLVADTQYF	TRBJ2-3	TRBV15	NA	TRBD2
TGTGCCAGCAGTTACTCGAGGTTCCGGGACACCATATATTTT	CASSYSRFRDTIYF	TRBJ1-3	TRBV6-5	NA	NA
TGTGCCAGCAGCGGAGGGTTCGAGCAGTACTTC	CASSGGFEQYF	TRBJ2-7	TRBV3-1/TRBV3-2	NA	NA
TGTGCCAGCAGTTCCAAGACTAGCAAGTCGTCCTACGAGCAGTACTTC	CASSSKTSKSSYEQYF	TRBJ2-7	TRBV28	once	TRBD2
TGTGCCAGCAGTTACACGCGAGTAGAGACCCAGTACTTC	CASSYTRVETQYF	TRBJ2-5	TRBV6-2/TRBV6-3	NA	NA
TGTGCCAGCAGCGTTCCCGGCTATGGCTACACCTTC	CASSVPGYGYTF	TRBJ1-2	TRBV9	once	NA
TGCAGCGTGCGCGGGACTAGCAATGCCGGGGAGCTGTTTTTT	CSVRGTSNAGELFF	TRBJ2-2	TRBV29-1	few	TRBD2
TGTGCCAGCAGCCAAGATCCTACAGGGGGCCCCTCTGGGGCCAACGTCCTGACTTTC	CASSQDPTGGPSGANVLTF	TRBJ2-6	TRBV3-1/TRBV3-2	NA	TRBD1